The source of this TCR beta chain is a study of T cells after yellow fever vaccination. Ten or more counts support this clonotype. Its antigen is not identified. Study observations and caveats: Post-booster repertoires again held most primary-vaccination clones (roughly 96% CD4, roughly 89% CD8). Peaking on day 5 versus 15, the secondary response was faster but weaker.

5'RACE template switching added a universal primer site and UMIs to TCR cDNA. TCRdb ran MiXCR on the 5' RACE reads and lists one entry per CDR3 protein. The sample holds 25,000 to 30,000 distinct CDR3 sequences, over 4.5% seen once. This material consisted of CD8+ T cells sorted from PBMCs, taken 10 days after the yellow fever booster vaccination. The sequence was collected from a man aged 25-45 years who received the YFV17D yellow fever vaccine.

The CDR3 sequence: CSPTDGSSYNEQFF. The CDR3, as DNA: TGCAGCCCCACGGACGGGAGCTCCTACAATGAGCAGTTCTTC. The chain recombines TRBV20-1 with TRBJ2-1, with D tentatively TRBD2 (6 bases). This CDR3 region has 14 residues. Germline loops: CDR1 DFQATT, CDR2 SNEGSKA (reference sequence).